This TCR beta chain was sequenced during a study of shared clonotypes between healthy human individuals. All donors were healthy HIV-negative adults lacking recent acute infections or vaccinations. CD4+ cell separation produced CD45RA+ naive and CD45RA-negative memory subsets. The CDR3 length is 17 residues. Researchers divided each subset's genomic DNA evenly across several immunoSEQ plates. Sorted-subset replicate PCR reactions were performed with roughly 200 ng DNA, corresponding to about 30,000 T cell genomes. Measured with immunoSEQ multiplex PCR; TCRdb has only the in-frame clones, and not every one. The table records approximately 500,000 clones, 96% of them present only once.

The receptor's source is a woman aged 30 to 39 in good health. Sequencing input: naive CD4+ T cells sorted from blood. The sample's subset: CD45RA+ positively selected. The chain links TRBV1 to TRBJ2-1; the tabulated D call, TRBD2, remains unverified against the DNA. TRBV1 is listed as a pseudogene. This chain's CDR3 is CTSSQVAGLRTYNEQFF. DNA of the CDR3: TGCACCAGCAGCCAAGTTGCGGGACTCAGGACCTACAATGAGCAGTTCTTC.